This TCR beta chain emerged from a study of T cells in Graves' hyperthyroidism and ophthalmopathy. There were TCR beta CDR3 regions amplified from RNA transcripts. The primer set for the first-round RT-PCR of the TCR CDR3 was HTBI. Each CDR3 protein is one row after TCRdb ran MiXCR on the multiplex PCR reads. This sample has 250,000 to 300,000 distinct CDR3 sequences, with 13% to 15% found just once. This clonotype has more than one count but fewer than ten. Its antigen is unidentified. Roughly 9.1 ml of fresh peripheral blood supplied the PBMCs. Study observations and caveats: Ophthalmopathy and stable hyperthyroidism were separated by a 13 V-J model. The majority of expanded thyroid clonotypes above 0.001 also appeared in blood.

CDR1 and CDR2 (germline): GTSNPN, SVGIG (reference sequence). CDR3 length: 14 amino acids. The germline V and J ends were trimmed by 1 base and 1 base, with 10 bases remaining between them. The sample was blood. The TCR originated in a woman aged 45 to 65 with Graves' hyperthyroidism that later progressed to Graves' ophthalmopathy. The chain links TRBV30 to TRBJ1-1, with D unresolved. The CDR3 DNA reads TGTGCCTGGAGTGCATTAAACCAGAACACTGAAGCTTTCTTT. Protein sequence: CAWSALNQNTEAFF.